The entry that follows covers one TCR beta chain sequence. Its matching antigen is unknown. The CDR3 sequence is 15 residues long. V dropped 8 bases and J dropped 0 bases, with 14 bases sitting between them. CDR1 is MNHNS and CDR2 is SASEGT in the germline V gene. TCRdb processed the RT-PCR reads anew with MiXCR; each CDR3 protein has one entry. This table has around 490,000 distinct CDR3 sequences, 7.6% appearing once. This specimen belongs to a study of response to subunit inactivated influenza vaccine. Study-wide results and limits: The study's authors posited that every seasonal influenza vaccination enlists few new T cells.

The J gene is TRBJ1-3, the V gene TRBV6-1, with a weak D call TRBD1 (6 bases). The origin of this receptor is a man aged 45-69 years who received an inactivated influenza vaccine. Here the sequenced sample was PBMCs from blood, taken around 25 months after vaccination. The CDR3 protein is CASCTHRDSGNTIYF. For the CDR3, the DNA is TGTGCCAGCTGCACCCACAGGGACTCTGGAAACACCATATATTTT.